Listed below are T cell receptor beta chains from one sample, sequenced in a study of cytomegalovirus exposure and HLA in healthy donors. The protocol was immunoSEQ multiplex PCR, while the TCRdb copy is restricted to in-frame clones and leaves out a portion. Of fewer than 150,000 clones in the sample, around 88% were seen once. The sequencing input was PBMCs. The receptor set was obtained from a young man in good health and CMV-seronegative. The CDR3 runs from the conserved cysteine through the conserved F or W. The D gene is left open where the match is weak. Expanded clones get a size class; other rows say once, few or many, or leave the size out.

j_call d_call v_call clone_size cdr3_aa cdr3_nt
TRBJ2-2 TRBD1 TRBV29-1 NA CSVGRDRVSTGELFF TGCAGCGTTGGGCGGGACAGGGTATCGACCGGGGAGCTGTTTTTT
TRBJ2-7 TRBD2 TRBV27 NA CASSSWTSGSGEQYF TGTGCCAGCAGTTCCTGGACTAGCGGGAGTGGCGAGCAGTACTTC
TRBJ1-6 TRBD1 TRBV7-9 NA CASSYAGDRGSPLHF TGTGCCAGCAGCTACGCCGGAGACAGGGGTTCACCCCTCCACTTT
TRBJ2-7 NA TRBV10-2 NA CASSDSYEQYF TGCGCCAGCAGTGACAGCTACGAGCAGTACTTC
TRBJ2-7 TRBD1 TRBV6-5 NA CASSWGQELYEQYF TGTGCCAGCAGCTGGGGACAGGAGCTCTACGAGCAGTACTTC
TRBJ1-4 TRBD1 TRBV28 NA CASSFDRENEKLFF TGTGCCAGCAGTTTCGACAGGGAGAATGAAAAACTGTTTTTT
TRBJ2-7 NA TRBV27 NA CASRRPGTNYEQYF TGTGCCAGCAGACGCCCCGGGACAAACTACGAGCAGTACTTC
TRBJ2-7 TRBD1 TRBV5-1 few CASSEWTGVEQYF TGCGCCAGCAGCGAATGGACAGGGGTCGAGCAGTACTTC
TRBJ2-3 TRBD2 TRBV5-1 NA CASSLEVSGPTDTQYF TGCGCCAGCAGCTTGGAAGTTAGCGGGCCCACAGATACGCAGTATTTT
TRBJ1-2 TRBD1 TRBV29-1 NA CSAGTGVWDNYGYTF TGCAGCGCCGGGACAGGGGTTTGGGATAACTATGGCTACACCTTC
TRBJ2-7 NA TRBV5-1 once CASTPRGGIHEQYF TGCGCCAGCACCCCGAGAGGAGGGATCCACGAGCAGTACTTC
TRBJ2-7 TRBD2 TRBV6-1 NA CASSPSGTAYEQYF TGTGCCAGCAGTCCTAGCGGGACCGCCTACGAGCAGTACTTC
TRBJ2-2 NA TRBV18 NA CASSRRVSTGELFF TGTGCCAGCTCACGGAGGGTCTCCACCGGGGAGCTGTTTTTT
TRBJ2-1 NA TRBV7-9 NA CASSFFRGHGFSYNEQFF TGTGCCAGCAGCTTCTTTCGTGGACACGGATTTTCCTACAATGAGCAGTTCTTC
TRBJ2-1 TRBD1 TRBV9 NA CASSVLVGTGFTDEQFF TGTGCCAGCAGCGTTCTTGTGGGGACAGGGTTTACCGATGAGCAGTTCTTC
TRBJ2-6 TRBD2 TRBV5-1 NA CASSLAGAGISGANVLTF TGCGCCAGCAGCTTGGCCGGAGCGGGAATCTCTGGGGCCAACGTCCTGACTTTC
TRBJ1-1 NA TRBV28 NA CASSPDDLREAFF TGTGCCAGCAGTCCCGATGATCTCAGAGAAGCTTTCTTT
TRBJ1-1 TRBD1 TRBV19 NA CASSRQGGDTEAFF TGTGCCAGTAGCAGACAGGGAGGCGACACTGAAGCTTTCTTT
TRBJ1-1 NA TRBV2 NA CASTDSYTEAFF TGTGCCAGCACGGACAGCTACACTGAAGCTTTCTTT
TRBJ2-7 NA TRBV5-6 once CASSFITDSNYEQYF TGTGCCAGCAGCTTTATCACGGACTCAAACTACGAGCAGTACTTC
TRBJ2-7 NA TRBV30 NA CAWSNGEDTGQYF TGTGCCTGGAGTAACGGAGAGGATACGGGGCAGTACTTC
TRBJ2-1 NA TRBV29-1 NA CSVEHGNEQFF TGCAGCGTTGAACACGGTAATGAGCAGTTCTTC
TRBJ2-3 TRBD2 TRBV6-1 NA CAIPLAGGTDTQYF TGTGCCATCCCCCTAGCGGGAGGTACAGATACGCAGTATTTT
TRBJ2-3 TRBD1 TRBV2 NA CASSEDRVGTQYF TGTGCCAGCAGCGAGGACAGGGTTGGCACGCAGTATTTT
TRBJ1-1 NA TRBV5-6 NA CASSLSGGNTEAFF TGTGCCAGCAGCTTGTCGGGGGGGAACACTGAAGCTTTCTTT
TRBJ1-5 NA TRBV4-3 NA CASSYRVPNQPQHF TGCGCCAGCAGCTACCGGGTCCCTAATCAGCCCCAGCATTTT
TRBJ2-4 TRBD1 TRBV7-2 NA CASSYASAGGNIQYF TGTGCCAGCAGCTACGCGTCGGCAGGGGGAAACATTCAGTACTTC
TRBJ2-7 NA TRBV27 NA CATAYHYEQYF TGTGCCACCGCGTATCACTACGAGCAGTACTTC
TRBJ1-5 TRBD1 TRBV30 NA CAWRGQDWGYQPQHF TGTGCCTGGAGAGGACAGGATTGGGGTTATCAGCCCCAGCATTTT
TRBJ1-6 NA TRBV7-8 NA CASSLVDLGNSPLHF TGTGCCAGCAGCTTAGTGGACTTGGGGAATTCACCCCTCCACTTT
TRBJ2-7 TRBD1 TRBV4-3 NA CASSQWGQGTYEQYF TGCGCCAGCAGCCAATGGGGACAGGGAACATACGAGCAGTACTTC
TRBJ2-5 NA TRBV5-1 NA CASSLRQETQYF TGCGCCAGCAGCCTAAGACAAGAGACCCAGTACTTC
TRBJ1-5 NA TRBV6-6 once CASTPSRETQPQHF TGTGCCAGCACCCCCAGCAGGGAAACTCAGCCCCAGCATTTT
TRBJ1-2 NA TRBV7-9 few CASSPRMGPNYGYTF TGTGCCAGCAGCCCCCGTATGGGGCCCAACTATGGCTACACCTTC
TRBJ1-5 TRBD1 TRBV5-1 NA CASSLGTGDVQPQHF TGCGCCAGCAGCTTGGGGACAGGGGATGTCCAGCCCCAGCATTTT
TRBJ2-1 NA TRBV7-2 NA CASSPRLPDNEQFF TGTGCCAGCAGCCCACGACTCCCCGACAATGAGCAGTTCTTC
TRBJ1-1 NA TRBV27 NA CTSSSGSEAFF TGTACCAGCAGCTCAGGATCTGAAGCTTTCTTT
TRBJ1-2 NA TRBV6-5 NA CASSLRGAYGYTF TGTGCCAGCAGCCTCCGGGGGGCCTATGGCTACACCTTC
TRBJ2-5 TRBD2 TRBV19 NA CASSLAGRMETQYF TGTGCCAGTAGTCTTGCCGGGAGGATGGAGACCCAGTACTTC
TRBJ2-5 TRBD2 TRBV5-1 NA CASSAGLAGAGETQYF TGCGCCAGCAGCGCGGGACTAGCGGGAGCAGGGGAGACCCAGTACTTC
TRBJ2-7 TRBD2 TRBV9 NA CASSGGLANYEQYF TGTGCCAGCAGCGGTGGACTAGCGAACTACGAGCAGTACTTC
TRBJ2-7 NA TRBV11-2 NA CASSQSVEQYF TGTGCCAGCAGCCAATCGGTCGAGCAGTACTTC
TRBJ1-5 TRBD1 TRBV28 NA CASRGQGAGNQPQHF TGTGCCAGCAGGGGACAGGGGGCGGGCAATCAGCCCCAGCATTTT
TRBJ2-7 NA TRBV6-5 NA CASSYEATREQYF TGTGCCAGCAGTTACGAGGCCACTCGAGAGCAGTACTTC
TRBJ1-5 TRBD1 TRBV30 NA CAWSVGQGYQPQHF TGTGCCTGGAGTGTGGGACAGGGTTATCAGCCCCAGCATTTT
TRBJ1-2 NA TRBV7-2 NA CASSPKGGVWGYTF TGTGCCAGCAGCCCCAAAGGGGGAGTATGGGGCTACACCTTC
TRBJ2-1 TRBD2 TRBV6-4 NA CASYILSGGYNEQFF TGTGCCAGCTATATACTAAGCGGGGGCTACAATGAGCAGTTCTTC
TRBJ2-7 TRBD1 TRBV15 NA CATSRGDRVYEQYF TGTGCCACCAGCAGAGGTGACAGGGTTTACGAGCAGTACTTC
TRBJ2-7 TRBD1 TRBV18 NA CASSPVRWGTGTYEQYF TGTGCCAGCTCACCAGTGCGGTGGGGGACAGGGACTTACGAGCAGTACTTC
TRBJ1-2 NA TRBV7-2 NA CASSLGGPWGYTF TGTGCCAGCAGCTTAGGGGGGCCGTGGGGCTACACCTTC
TRBJ1-5 NA TRBV6-6 few CASSYRSNQPQHF TGTGCCAGCAGTTATCGGAGCAATCAGCCCCAGCATTTT
TRBJ2-2 NA TRBV19 NA CASSIPPRGSGELFF TGTGCCAGTAGTATACCCCCCAGGGGCTCCGGGGAGCTGTTTTTT
TRBJ2-2 TRBD2 TRBV11-2 NA CASSRSGSATGELFF TGTGCCAGCAGCCGTAGCGGGAGCGCAACCGGGGAGCTGTTTTTT
TRBJ2-7 NA TRBV7-2 NA CASSLDHFAGDYEQYF TGTGCCAGCAGCTTAGACCACTTCGCGGGCGACTACGAGCAGTACTTC
TRBJ1-3 TRBD1 TRBV5-6 NA CASSPGQGSGNTIYF TGTGCCAGCAGCCCAGGACAGGGCTCTGGAAACACCATATATTTT
TRBJ1-2 TRBD1 TRBV7-2 NA CASSNYRGRMSYTF TGTGCCAGCAGCAATTACAGGGGGCGGATGTCCTACACCTTC
TRBJ2-6 TRBD2 TRBV6-7 once CASRAGPKSSGANVLTF TGTGCCAGCAGAGCGGGACCCAAGAGCTCTGGGGCCAACGTCCTGACTTTC
TRBJ1-4 TRBD1 TRBV15 NA CATSLERTGLGKLFF TGTGCCACCAGCCTAGAGCGGACAGGACTGGGAAAACTGTTTTTT
TRBJ2-3 NA TRBV28 once CASSGSTDTQYF TGTGCCAGCTCAGGGAGCACAGATACGCAGTATTTT